These 17 T cell receptor beta chains came from one sample sequenced in a study of T cells in Graves' hyperthyroidism and ophthalmopathy (dated by TCRdb to the late 2010s). The library was built by means of multiplex PCR. Sequenced on an Illumina HiSeq 2000. The TCR beta CDR3 regions were amplified from RNA transcripts. A first-round RT-PCR of the TCR CDR3 used the HTBI primer set with the Qiagen OneStep RT-PCR kit. Clones were called with MiXCR by TCRdb after fastp trimmed the public reads at Q25, and only in-frame beta chains were retained. Each entry merges the rows of one CDR3 protein and shows their most common DNA and genes. Within this sample are 360,000 or so distinct CDR3 sequences, with 15% to 20% of them counted one time only. The ten largest make up about 16% of the sample. Input material: blood. Receptors were obtained from a woman aged 40-49 years with Graves' ophthalmopathy.

This clonotype showed up many times. The rearrangement joins TRBV20-1 to TRBJ1-5; D is perhaps TRBD1 (6 bases). The length of the CDR3 is 14 residues. Trimming stripped 0 bases from V and 7 bases from J, with 13 bases between. Looked up from germline, CDR1 is DFQATT and CDR2 is SNEGSKA (reference sequence). CDR3 nucleotides: TGCAGTGCTAGAGAAGGAGGGGGTATACAGCCCCAGCATTTT. Amino acids: CSAREGGGIQPQHF.

This clonotype has ten or more counts. This chain joins TRBV6-5 and TRBJ2-3; D not resolved. The CDR3 contains 13 residues. Germline V gene data show CDR1 as MNHEY and CDR2 as SVGAGI. V was shortened by 2 bases and J by 0 bases, with 3 bases between the two germline ends. The CDR3 spells CASSYGSTDTQYF. CDR3 nucleotides: TGTGCCAGCAGTTACGGCAGCACAGATACGCAGTATTTT.

A note on this clonotype: This may stem from a read error, because a much larger clone lies one nucleotide away. This chain links TRBV6-2 or TRBV6-3 with TRBJ2-7, with 7 bases fitting TRBD1. J lost 6 bases, V lost 4 bases, and 6 bases had no gene match. The germline CDR1 and CDR2 sequences are MNHEY and SVGEGT. This CDR3 contains 13 residues. Here the CDR3 DNA reads TGTGCCAGCAGTTCCGAGACAGGGACCGAGCAGTACTTC. Translated, it gives CASSSETGTEQYF.

Ten or more counts support this clonotype. The V call is TRBV6-5, the J call TRBJ2-7; no reliable D call. This CDR3 is 17 amino acids long. In germline, CDR1 is MNHEY, CDR2 SVGAGI. The V end lost 5 bases, the J end lost 0 bases, and 20 bases lay between the germline ends. CDR3: CASSPGFLASSSYEQYF. CDR3 DNA sequence: TGTGCCAGCAGTCCAGGCTTTCTGGCTTCTTCCTCCTACGAGCAGTACTTC.

In regard to this clonotype: A read error may explain this, as a much larger clone is one base away. The chain employs TRBV9 and TRBJ1-5; D not certain. The CDR3 has 15 residues. Trimming stripped 6 bases from V and 2 bases from J, with 15 bases between. Per germline, CDR1 SGDLS and CDR2 YYNGEE. CDR3 DNA sequence: TGTGCCAGCAAGAAGAGAAGGGAGTGCAATCAGCCCCAGCATTTT. Translating it yields CASKKRRECNQPQHF. Together with reference TRBV9 and TRBJ1-5, the CDR3 gives the full variable domain: DSGVTQTPKHLITATGQRVTLRCSPRSGDLSVYWYQQSLDQGLQFLIQYYNGEERAKGNILERFSAQQFPDLHSELNLSSLELGDSALYFCASKKRRECNQPQHFGDGTRLSIL.

The table lists this clonotype with many counts. This chain connects TRBV29-1 to TRBJ2-2, with D uncertain. The CDR3 sequence is 12 residues long. In germline, CDR1 is SQVTM, CDR2 ANQGSEA. Trimming stripped 5 bases from V and 0 bases from J, with 4 bases between. The CDR3 sequence is CSVSANTGELFF. CDR3 bases: TGCAGCGTTTCTGCGAACACCGGGGAGCTGTTTTTT.

Many counts were recorded for this clonotype. V is TRBV27 and J is TRBJ2-2; 15 bases fit TRBD2. CDR3 length equals 18 residues. Germline lookup yields CDR1 MNHEY and CDR2 SMNVEV (reference sequence). The V gene end was trimmed by 6 bases and the J gene end by 1 base; junction bases not matched to a gene: 6. The CDR3: CASRRTSGRAQNTGELFF. The CDR3 nucleotides read TGTGCCAGCAGAAGGACTAGCGGGAGGGCCCAGAACACCGGGGAGCTGTTTTTT.

This clonotype was detected many times. The V and J genes are TRBV27 and TRBJ1-2, with D maybe TRBD1 (6 bases). V gave up 5 bases and J gave up 3 bases, with 16 bases separating them. The germline gives CDR1 MNHEY, CDR2 SMNVEV (reference sequence). The CDR3 length is 15 residues. The CDR3 region has the DNA TGTGCCAGCAGTCCGAAACAGGGAGGGGACTATGGCTACACCTTC. It is translated as CASSPKQGGDYGYTF.

In this sample, this clonotype turned up many times. The genes are TRBV6-2 or TRBV6-3 and TRBJ2-7, with D perhaps TRBD2 (5 bases). The CDR3 is 12 amino acids. The ends were cut back, 6 bases at V and 3 bases at J, with 9 bases in the middle. Germline V gene sequence: CDR1 MNHEY, CDR2 SVGEGT. CDR3 residues: CASSASSYEQYF. The CDR3 bases are TGTGCCAGCAGCGCTAGCAGCTACGAGCAGTACTTC.

This clonotype was observed a handful of times. The chain combines TRBV19 with TRBJ2-2; 9 nucleotides line up with TRBD2. The CDR3 totals 18 residues. V was clipped by 5 bases and J by 1 base; unmatched bases: 11. Germline CDR1 LNHDA, CDR2 SQIVND (reference sequence). CDR3 region: CASSPRGSGSRNTGELFF. CDR3 in DNA: TGTGCCAGTAGTCCCCGGGGTAGCGGGAGCCGGAACACCGGGGAGCTGTTTTTT.

This clonotype was seen many times. The chain couples TRBV7-9 to TRBJ2-4; the D gene is possibly TRBD1 (6 bases). The CDR3 spans 12 residues. The germline CDR1 and CDR2 sequences are SEHNR and FQNEAQ (reference sequence). The V gene lost 5 bases and the J gene lost 6 bases, with 8 bases spanning the gap. DNA of the CDR3: TGTGCCAGCAGCAGACAGGCAAACATTCAGTACTTC. It encodes CASSRQANIQYF.

In this sample, this clonotype turned up many times. This rearrangement joins TRBV28 to TRBJ1-5, with TRBD1 as a possible D gene (5 bases). In germline, CDR1 is MDHEN, CDR2 SYDVKM. The CDR3 totals 16 residues. Trimming took 6 bases from V and 2 from J, leaving 17 bases between them. CDR3: CASSPGRRGGNQPQHF. CDR3 bases: TGTGCCAGCAGCCCGGGCCGTCGGGGGGGCAATCAGCCCCAGCATTTT.

With regard to this clonotype: A much larger clone differs by one base, so this may be a read error. V is TRBV5-1 and J is TRBJ2-2, with 8 bases aligning to TRBD2. Germline CDR1 reads SGHRS; CDR2 reads YFSETQ. The length of the CDR3 is 15 residues. The CDR3 is CVSSFSGKNTGELFF. The CDR3 DNA sequence: TGCGTCAGCAGCTTTAGCGGGAAGAACACCGGGGAGCTGTTTTTT. Complete variable domain (other parts from reference TRBV5-1 and TRBJ2-2): KAGVTQTPRYLIKTRGQQVTLSCSPISGHRSVSWYQQTPGQGLQFLFEYFSETQRNKGNFPGRFSGRQFSNSRSEMNVSTLELGDSALYLCVSSFSGKNTGELFFGEGSRLTVL.

The chain joins TRBV20-1 to TRBJ2-5; D remains ambiguous. CDR3 length: 11 amino acids. The V gene lost 3 bases and the J gene lost 5 bases, with 7 bases spanning the gap. The germline CDR1 and CDR2 sequences are DFQATT and SNEGSKA (reference sequence). The DNA for the CDR3 is TGCAGTGCTAGCCTGGTGGAGACCCAGTACTTC. It translates to CSASLVETQYF.

The table lists this clonotype with a few counts. At one end the junction does not follow the germline gene, possibly because of a read error. V and J are TRBV3-1 and TRBJ2-1; TRBD2 matches at 9 bases. This CDR3 comprises 18 residues. Germline V gene sequence: CDR1 LGHDT, CDR2 YNNKEL (reference sequence). For the CDR3, the DNA is TGTGCCATCAGCCAAGATCTCGTTCCAGCGGGAGGAGTCCATGAGCAGTTCTTC. Protein product: CAISQDLVPAGGVHEQFF.

This clonotype was counted many times. The CDR3: CASRPGTGNTGELFF. Written as DNA, the CDR3 is TGTGCCAGCCGACCCGGGACAGGGAACACCGGGGAGCTGTTTTTT. This chain uses TRBV9 with TRBJ2-2; 8 nucleotides match TRBD1. The CDR3 covers 15 residues. The junction had 6 bases not matched to a gene; V was cut back by 7 bases and J by 1 base. Per germline, CDR1 SGDLS and CDR2 YYNGEE.

This clonotype was picked up many times. This rearrangement joins TRBV6-5 to TRBJ1-1; unclear D gene. Germline V CDR1 and CDR2: MNHEY, SVGAGI. CDR3 length equals 15 residues. Trimming took off 1 base at V and 1 base at J, with 10 bases between the two ends. DNA for the CDR3: TGTGCCAGCAGTTACTATGGGTTGGGGAACACTGAAGCTTTCTTT. This codes for CASSYYGLGNTEAFF.